The text below deals with one TCR beta chain. This sample was included in a study of shared clonotypes between healthy human individuals. Naive-designated CD8 cells lacked CD45RO, were positively enriched for CCR7, and omitted terminally differentiated effector memory CD45RA+ cells. Some clones are missing from TCRdb's copy, which holds only in-frame ones; the method was immunoSEQ multiplex PCR. Counted here are fewer than 1 million clones, approximately 97% occurring once; the ten biggest clones make up around 0.25%. Germline CDR1 is SGHRS and CDR2 is YFSETQ. Trimming at V came to 4 bases and at J to 4 bases, leaving 11 bases not matched to a gene. The CDR3 runs 15 residues.

The gene calls are TRBV5-1 and TRBJ2-7; 7 bases line up with TRBD1. This sequence originates from a man aged 25 to 40 in good health. Sequencing was carried out using naive CD8+ T cells sorted from blood. The CDR3 DNA is TGCGCCAGCAGCCCCTCAGGGGGAAGACAGTACGAGCAGTACTTC. It is translated as CASSPSGGRQYEQYF.